This entry describes one TCR beta chain. The sample comes from a study of control samples from healthy donors and cancer patients. The repertoire was sequenced with immunoSEQ multiplex PCR; TCRdb's copy has only in-frame clones and lacks some. The table lists about 170,000 clones, 70% to 90% of them singletons. The CDR3 spans 15 residues. Germline CDR1 and CDR2: MNHNS and SASEGT. With 3 bases removed from V and 10 bases from J, the gap between germline ends came to 20 bases. The rearrangement joins TRBV6-1 to TRBJ2-3, with D perhaps matching TRBD1 (8 bases). The TCR originated in a woman aged 25-40 years in good health. The material sequenced was blood. As DNA, the CDR3 is TGTGCCAGCAGTGAGGGACGACAGGGGAGGGTGGCGCAGTATTTT. Translated: CASSEGRQGRVAQYF.